The clone carrying this TCR beta chain was counted between two and nine times. What it binds is unknown. The source of the sample is a study of blood T cells in healthy people across ages. General study points: Roughly linear declines in TCR beta diversity per million T cells occurred with age.

Through a sample-barcoded 5' primer and a J-beta primer mix, a second PCR was run for roughly 6 to 12 cycles. Each cDNA molecule carried a tag from a template-switch adaptor that contained 12 random nucleotides. TCRdb reprocessed the 5' RACE reads via MiXCR and lists one record per CDR3 protein. Among about 1.4 million distinct CDR3 sequences listed, 45% to 70% were seen once. The specimen sequenced was blood. The TCR comes from a man aged 18 to 29 in good health.

CDR3 sequence: CASSDFQATSGSHSPYEQYF. The CDR3, as DNA: TGTGCCAGCAGTGATTTCCAAGCGACTAGCGGGAGCCACTCCCCCTACGAGCAGTACTTC. The V and J genes are TRBV25-1 and TRBJ2-7; TRBD2 matches at 12 bases. CDR1 is MGHDK, CDR2 SYGVNS, per germline. With 3 bases clipped from V and 2 bases from J, the junction kept 17 bases outside the gene matches. The CDR3 is 20 residues long.